Sequencing of this T cell receptor beta chain was carried out in a study of T cells after yellow fever vaccination. Study at large: Preparation of fractions with low cell numbers was performed using SMART-Seq v4 Ultra Low Input. Study-wide results and caveats: Once the booster was given, most primary-vaccination clones reappeared, at about 96% for CD4 and over 70% for CD8. Repertoires obtained by FACS sorting could include abundant clonotypes that entered as contaminants from the bulk population.

Germline lookup yields CDR1 DFQATT and CDR2 SNEGSKA (reference sequence). CDR3 size: 12 residues. The V segment lost 0 bases and the J segment 12 bases; nucleotides outside the gene matches: 2. Remarks on this clonotype: Its target is not known.

The study made its TCR cDNA through 5'RACE template switching. That step introduced a universal primer site along with UMIs. TCRdb re-called the 5' RACE reads through MiXCR, storing one row per CDR3 protein. The table includes 300,000 to 450,000 distinct CDR3 sequences, around 8.1% detected once. The chain carries TRBV20-1 and TRBJ2-1, with 10 bases identical to TRBD2. This receptor was taken from a man aged 18-30 years who received the YFV17D yellow fever vaccine. This specimen was PBMCs, taken about 49 days after the first yellow fever vaccination. CDR3 nucleotides: TGCAGTGCTAGAGAACTAGCGGGGATGCAGTTCTTC. It yields the protein CSARELAGMQFF.